This T cell receptor (beta chain) was profiled in a study of technical replicates of blood from several donors. With V trimmed by 5 bases and J by 1 base, 16 bases remained unmatched. Germline-derived CDR1 and CDR2 are MNHEY and SMNVEV (reference sequence). This CDR3 has 19 amino acids. The data were produced by immunoSEQ multiplex PCR, yet TCRdb's version contains in-frame clones alone and is incomplete. The sample shows 70,000 to 85,000 clones, 95% to 96% of them seen only once. The rearrangement links TRBV27 to TRBJ2-7, with 11 positions matching TRBD2. The TCR comes from a human donor in good health. Sequencing input: T cells isolated from PBMCs. In DNA, the CDR3 is TGTGCCAGCAGTATGTTTGGGGAGATAGCGGGAGGGCCATCCTACGAGCAGTACTTC. Translated: CASSMFGEIAGGPSYEQYF.